The present T cell receptor (beta chain) was sequenced within a study of shared clonotypes between healthy human individuals. Findings and limits, study-wide: Clonotype sharing across several donors was observed for roughly 5% of naive CD4 clonotypes. The study generally estimated greater richness for naive than memory subsets.

The study drew its donors from healthy HIV-negative adults without recent acute infections or vaccinations. This CDR3 is built from 13 residues. Germline lookup yields CDR1 GTSNPN and CDR2 SVGIG (reference sequence). Between the trimmed V and J ends, which lost 1 base and 5 bases, there was a span of 8 bases. Replicate PCRs for sorted subsets used approximately 220 ng DNA; this equaled some 30,000 T cell genomes. Libraries were prepared by immunoSEQ multiplex PCR; TCRdb keeps only in-frame clonotypes and omits some of them. The data show 850,000 to 1,200,000 clones, 65% to 80% seen once. As concerns this clone: Its antigen remains unknown.

This chain uses TRBV30 with TRBJ1-4; D is possibly TRBD1 (5 bases). Material: memory CD4+ T cells sorted from blood. Subset of the sample: CD45RA-negative fraction. The sequence derives from a man aged 18 to 30 in good health. The CDR3 region has the DNA TGTGCCTGGAGTGACGGGGGAAATGAAAAACTGTTTTTT. This gives the protein CAWSDGGNEKLFF.